This TCR beta chain appears in the sequencing data of a study of blood T cell repertoires in COVID-19. Study details: COVID-19 samples collected from the United States, Italy and Spain covered acute and convalescent phases.

Original data processing: Amplification of reference gene primers was used by the study to estimate nucleated cell counts. Data came from immunoSEQ multiplex PCR; TCRdb stores just in-frame clones and leaves some out. The V and J calls and clone size are taken from that table; D and trimming were inferred from the DNA. The sample has about 130,000 clones, 88% seen once; the top ten hold roughly 2.2%. The CDR3 consists of 20 residues. In germline, CDR1 is SGHTA, CDR2 FQGTGA. V gave up 5 bases and J gave up 3 bases; unmatched junction bases: 16. This sequence originates from a man between 65 and 79 years old with active COVID-19. This chain links TRBV7-3 with TRBJ2-2; 12 bases fit TRBD2. The source material was peripheral blood. This chain's CDR3 is CASSPPPRLAGEGYTGELFF. The CDR3 DNA is TGTGCCAGCAGCCCACCCCCGCGACTAGCGGGAGAAGGATACACCGGGGAGCTGTTTTTT.